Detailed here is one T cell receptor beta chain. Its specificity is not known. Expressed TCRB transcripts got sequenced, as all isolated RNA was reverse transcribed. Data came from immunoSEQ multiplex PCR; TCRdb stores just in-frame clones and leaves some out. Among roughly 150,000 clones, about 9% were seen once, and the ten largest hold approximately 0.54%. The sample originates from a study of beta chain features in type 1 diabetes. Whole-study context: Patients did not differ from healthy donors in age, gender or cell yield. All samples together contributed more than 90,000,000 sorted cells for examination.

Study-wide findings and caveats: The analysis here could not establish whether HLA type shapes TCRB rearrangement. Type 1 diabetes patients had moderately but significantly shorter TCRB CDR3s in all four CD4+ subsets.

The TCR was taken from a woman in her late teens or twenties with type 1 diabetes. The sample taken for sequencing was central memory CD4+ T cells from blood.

CDR3 in amino acids: CSVPDRGLNTEAFF. CDR3 nucleotide sequence: TGCAGCGTTCCCGACAGGGGGTTAAACACTGAAGCTTTCTTT. The genes are TRBV29-1 and TRBJ1-1; 9 nucleotides align to TRBD1. The junction had 6 bases not matched to a gene; V was cut back by 5 bases and J by 2 bases. Germline CDR1 is SQVTM and CDR2 is ANQGSEA. The CDR3 runs to 14 residues.